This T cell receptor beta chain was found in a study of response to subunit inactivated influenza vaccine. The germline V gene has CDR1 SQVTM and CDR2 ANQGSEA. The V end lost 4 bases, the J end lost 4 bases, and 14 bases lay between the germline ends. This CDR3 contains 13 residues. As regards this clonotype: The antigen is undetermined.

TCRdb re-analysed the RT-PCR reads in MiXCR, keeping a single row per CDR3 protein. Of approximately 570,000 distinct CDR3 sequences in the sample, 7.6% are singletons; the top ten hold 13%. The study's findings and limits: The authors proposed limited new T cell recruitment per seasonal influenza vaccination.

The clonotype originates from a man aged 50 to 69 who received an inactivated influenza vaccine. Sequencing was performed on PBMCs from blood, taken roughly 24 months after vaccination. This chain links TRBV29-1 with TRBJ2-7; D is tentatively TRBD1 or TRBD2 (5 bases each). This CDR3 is CSVGGRSKYEQYF. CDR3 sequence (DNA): TGCAGCGTTGGGGGACGGAGTAAGTACGAGCAGTACTTC.